This T cell receptor (beta chain) was identified during a study of T cell changes during pregnancy in multiple sclerosis. Data came from immunoSEQ multiplex PCR; TCRdb stores just in-frame clones and leaves some out. In the table there are around 81,000 clones, roughly 89% of which are singletons. This receptor was taken from a female donor in good health, enrolled as a control in a pregnancy study. Source: peripheral blood, taken after pregnancy.

The CDR3 DNA reads TGTGCCAGCAGTCCCGAGTGGTTGGGGGAGCTGTTTTTT. Translation gives CASSPEWLGELFF. The V and J genes are TRBV27 and TRBJ2-2; D call uncertain. V lost 5 bases and J lost 8, with 12 bases in between. The germline gives CDR1 MNHEY, CDR2 SMNVEV (reference sequence). The CDR3 has 13 amino acids.